These 2 T cell receptor beta chains came from one sample sequenced in a study of cytotoxic CD8 clonotypes in ibrutinib-treated CLL. Here immunoSEQ multiplex PCR was the method, and the copy in TCRdb shows in-frame clones only, minus some. The profile covers some 150,000 clones, with 80% appearing a single time and 7.5% to 8% taken by the ten largest. Sequenced here: PBMCs, sampled after 36 months of ibrutinib treatment. The origin of the receptors is a human donor with chronic lymphocytic leukemia.

This clone has a single count. The chain employs TRBV7-9 and TRBJ1-6; D is perhaps TRBD1 (5 bases). The CDR3 is 16 residues long. Trimming removed 5 bases at V and 3 bases at J, with 14 bases between. Germline loops: CDR1 SEHNR, CDR2 FQNEAQ (reference sequence). Here the CDR3 reads CASSHNRPSYNSPLHF. For the CDR3, the DNA is TGTGCCAGCAGCCATAACAGGCCGAGCTATAATTCACCCCTCCACTTT.

This clone was observed once. This chain connects TRBV2 to TRBJ1-1, with D possibly being TRBD1 (5 bases). V lost 3 bases, J lost 1 base, and 12 bases lay in between. CDR1 SNHLY and CDR2 FYNNEI come from the germline V gene. The CDR3 spans 15 residues. This CDR3 is CASSDWGTKNTEAFF. The DNA for the CDR3 is TGTGCCAGCAGTGATTGGGGGACGAAGAACACTGAAGCTTTCTTT.